Listed here are 16 T cell receptor beta chains from one sample, sequenced in a study of identical twins (dated by TCRdb to about 2016). Library generation was performed with 5' RACE. The sequencer was an Illumina HiSeq 2000. TCRdb handled the public reads itself, with Q25 trimming in fastp and clone calling in MiXCR, and kept productive beta chains. Identical CDR3 protein sequences are pooled into one entry, listed with their most common genes and DNA. Counted in this sample were 550,000 to 800,000 distinct CDR3 sequences; 7.1% of them appeared once. Clones ranked in the top ten supply roughly 1.6% of the sample. The same specimen was also included in a second study, on yellow fever vaccine responses in identical twins.

Sequencing input: PBMCs. All receptors come from a woman aged 18-29 years in good health.

In its sample, this clonotype was seen many times. The V call is TRBV29-1, the J call TRBJ1-1; 8 bases line up with TRBD1. This CDR3 has 16 residues. The ends lost 5 bases at V and 1 base at J; junction bases unmatched: 12. Germline CDR1 is SQVTM and CDR2 is ANQGSEA. CDR3 in DNA: TGCAGCGTTATTGAAGCGTGGACAGGGAGGAACACTGAAGCTTTCTTT. It encodes CSVIEAWTGRNTEAFF.

Many counts were recorded for this clonotype. The rearrangement uses TRBV20-1 and TRBJ1-5, with 8 nucleotides matching TRBD1. The CDR3 runs to 13 residues. Germline trimming cut 6 bases from V and 2 bases from J; bases unmatched to any gene: 3. Per germline, CDR1 DFQATT and CDR2 SNEGSKA (reference sequence). CDR3 residues: CSAEGQGNQPQHF. Written as DNA, the CDR3 is TGCAGTGCAGAGGGACAGGGCAATCAGCCCCAGCATTTT.

This clonotype appeared many times. The V call is TRBV3-1, the J call TRBJ2-3; 8 bases are a match to TRBD2. Germline V gene sequence: CDR1 LGHDT, CDR2 YNNKEL (reference sequence). This CDR3 is 15 amino acids long. Trimming at V came to 4 bases and at J to 3 bases, leaving 6 bases not matched to a gene. The CDR3, as DNA: TGTGCCAGCAGCCGACTAGCGACGGTTACAGATACGCAGTATTTT. It is translated as CASSRLATVTDTQYF.

In this sample, this clonotype turned up a few times. The V and J genes are TRBV7-6 and TRBJ2-1; 12 positions match TRBD2. Germline loops: CDR1 SGHVS, CDR2 FNYEAQ. V gave up 5 bases and J gave up 4 bases; unmatched junction bases: 3. The CDR3 has 15 residues. The CDR3 protein is CASSILAGGYNEQFF. DNA of the CDR3: TGTGCCAGCAGCATACTAGCGGGGGGTTACAATGAGCAGTTCTTC.

V is TRBV14 and J is TRBJ1-6; 9 nucleotides line up with TRBD1. There are 17 residues in the CDR3. Trimming cost V 1 base and J 10 bases; bases outside gene matches: 11. Looked up from germline, CDR1 is SGHDN and CDR2 is FVKESK. Written as DNA, the CDR3 is TGTGCCAGCAGCCAAGTATCGACAGGGGGTCGGGGATCACCCCTCCACTTT. It is translated as CASSQVSTGGRGSPLHF.

This clonotype was detected a few times. The chain links TRBV3-1 to TRBJ2-7; unclear D gene. The CDR3 is 13 residues long. Germline CDR1 LGHDT, CDR2 YNNKEL (reference sequence). The germline V and J ends were trimmed by 3 bases and 3 bases, with 9 bases remaining between them. The CDR3 region has the DNA TGTGCCAGCAGCCAGCGGAAAGACTACGAGCAGTACTTC. This gives the protein CASSQRKDYEQYF.

The chain recombines TRBV7-9 with TRBJ2-4; 9 nucleotides line up with TRBD1. Unmatched junction bases numbered 8, after V lost 2 bases and J lost 3 bases. Looked up from germline, CDR1 is SEHNR and CDR2 is FQNEAQ (reference sequence). The CDR3 covers 17 residues. The CDR3: CASSLNPGQGGKNIQYF. CDR3 nucleotides: TGTGCCAGCAGCTTAAATCCGGGACAGGGAGGCAAAAACATTCAGTACTTC.

The rearrangement joins TRBV5-1 to TRBJ1-3; D possibly corresponds to TRBD1 (6 bases). The length of the CDR3 is 15 residues. Germline values: CDR1 SGHRS, CDR2 YFSETQ. Trimming stripped 4 bases from V and 4 bases from J, with 15 bases between. The CDR3 DNA follows: TGCGCCAGCAGCCCCGGGGGGCAGGCCGGAAACACCATATATTTT. This sequence encodes CASSPGGQAGNTIYF. Combining the CDR3 with reference TRBV5-1 and TRBJ1-3 gives the whole variable domain KAGVTQTPRYLIKTRGQQVTLSCSPISGHRSVSWYQQTPGQGLQFLFEYFSETQRNKGNFPGRFSGRQFSNSRSEMNVSTLELGDSALYLCASSPGGQAGNTIYFGEGSWLTVV.

This clonotype was seen only a few times. This chain connects TRBV7-9 to TRBJ2-4; D unclear. Trimming took off 2 bases at V and 0 bases at J, with 11 bases between the two ends. The CDR3 totals 16 residues. Per the germline V gene, CDR1 is SEHNR and CDR2 is FQNEAQ (reference sequence). The DNA of the CDR3 is TGTGCCAGCAGCTTAAACGAGGATAGAGCCAAAAACATTCAGTACTTC. Translating it yields CASSLNEDRAKNIQYF.

The chain has TRBV25-1 and TRBJ2-7; a possible D gene is TRBD2 (6 bases). Trimming left V 3 bases short and J 4 bases short, with 16 bases between. This CDR3 comprises 15 residues. The V gene's germline CDR1 is MGHDK and CDR2 SYGVNS. The CDR3 nucleotides read TGTGCCAGCAGTGACCCGGAGGGACTGAATTACGAGCAGTACTTC. Its translation: CASSDPEGLNYEQYF.

This chain connects TRBV12-3 or TRBV12-4 to TRBJ2-4; the match to TRBD2 covers 10 bases. Unmatched junction bases numbered 10, after V lost 5 bases and J lost 6 bases. This CDR3 region has 16 residues. In DNA form, the CDR3 reads TGTGCCAGCAGTCCCAAGACTAGCGGGTTTTCAAACATTCAGTACTTC. Its protein product is CASSPKTSGFSNIQYF.

This clonotype came up a few times. The J gene is TRBJ2-3, the V gene TRBV9; no clear D. V was clipped by 5 bases and J by 2 bases, with 9 bases between them. The germline gives CDR1 SGDLS, CDR2 YYNGEE. This CDR3 has 13 residues. The CDR3 spells CASSSNPTDTQYF. The DNA of the CDR3 is TGTGCCAGCAGTTCTAACCCCACAGATACGCAGTATTTT.

This clonotype has a count of ten or more. The rearrangement joins TRBV20-1 to TRBJ1-1; D is unresolved. CDR3 length: 14 residues. From germline, CDR1 is DFQATT and CDR2 SNEGSKA (reference sequence). The V end was cut by 2 bases, the J end by 4 bases, with 14 bases between. The DNA of the CDR3 is TGCAGTGCTAGAATGGCCTCGACGGGCACTGAAGCTTTCTTT. Protein product: CSARMASTGTEAFF.

In its sample, this clonotype was seen many times. The chain carries TRBV29-1 and TRBJ2-1; TRBD2 matches at 10 bases. V was clipped by 4 bases and J by 4 bases; unmatched bases: 4. The CDR3 has 14 residues. CDR1 and CDR2 (germline): SQVTM, ANQGSEA. CDR3 region: CSVGIAGGYNEQFF. The DNA of the CDR3 is TGCAGCGTTGGGATAGCGGGGGGATACAATGAGCAGTTCTTC.

This clonotype was found a few times. The chain couples TRBV11-3 to TRBJ2-6, with 7 bases lining up with TRBD1. Germline V gives CDR1 SGHNT, CDR2 YENEEA. V was pared by 2 bases and J by 0 bases, with 4 bases of the junction left unmatched. CDR3 length equals 17 residues. CDR3 residues: CASSLSTGASGANVLTF. The CDR3 DNA is TGTGCCAGCAGCTTATCTACAGGGGCCTCTGGGGCCAACGTCCTGACTTTC.

This chain connects TRBV7-9 to TRBJ2-5; D is possibly TRBD1 (6 bases). Trimming took off 7 bases at V and 4 bases at J, with 22 bases between the two ends. The germline V gene has CDR1 SEHNR and CDR2 FQNEAQ (reference sequence). The CDR3 sequence is 16 residues long. The CDR3 reads CASTKPPDRNLETQYF. For the CDR3, the DNA is TGTGCCAGCACCAAACCGCCTGACAGGAACCTAGAGACCCAGTACTTC. The full variable domain, in which reference TRBV7-9 and TRBJ2-5 provide the parts outside the CDR3, is DTGVSQNPRHKITKRGQNVTFRCDPISEHNRLYWYRQTLGQGPEFLTYFQNEAQLEKSRLLSDRFSAERPKGSFSTLEIQRTEQGDSAMYLCASTKPPDRNLETQYFGPGTRLLVL.